This TCR beta chain was sequenced during a study of CD8 T cells in ankylosing spondylitis. V was pared by 0 bases and J by 0 bases, with 3 bases of the junction left unmatched. Germline V CDR1 and CDR2: SGHDT, YYEEEE. The CDR3 is 16 amino acids. Ten or more counts support this clonotype. Antigen specificity is unknown. Study-level results: Seemingly distinctive of ankylosing spondylitis blood was a TCR beta motif formed by eight highly homologous variants. Prior literature has documented some motif variants in synovial fluid and blood from reactive arthritis.

Molecular-barcoded quantitative 5'-RACE produced these TCR beta libraries. TCRdb ran MiXCR on the 5' RACE reads and lists one entry per CDR3 protein. The sample yields around 140,000 distinct CDR3 sequences, over 9.5% seen once. Sequenced: blood, either unsorted or a sorted T cell fraction (not recorded which). This sequence was found in a female donor with ankylosing spondylitis or in good health (not recorded which). The genes are TRBV5-6 and TRBJ2-5, with TRBD2 matching 9 bases. CDR3 loop: CASSLGLAANQETQYF. The CDR3 nucleotides read TGTGCCAGCAGCTTGGGACTAGCGGCAAACCAAGAGACCCAGTACTTC.